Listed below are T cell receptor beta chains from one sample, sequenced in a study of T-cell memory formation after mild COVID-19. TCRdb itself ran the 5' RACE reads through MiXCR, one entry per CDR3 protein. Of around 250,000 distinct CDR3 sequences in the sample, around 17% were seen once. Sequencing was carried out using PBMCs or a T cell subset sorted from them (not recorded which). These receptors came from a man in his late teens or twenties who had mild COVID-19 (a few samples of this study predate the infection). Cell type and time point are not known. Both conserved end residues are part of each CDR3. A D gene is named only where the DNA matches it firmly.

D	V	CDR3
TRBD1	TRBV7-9	CASSLGDRETTDTQYF
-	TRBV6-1	CASSEKGPSQYF
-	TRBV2	CASSEASATNYGYTF
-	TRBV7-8	CASSFDNGGGGYTF
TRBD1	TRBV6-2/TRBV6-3	CASSQGQKLFF
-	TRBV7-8	CASSPHLQANEQFF
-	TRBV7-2	CASSSHSGANVLTF
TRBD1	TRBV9	CASSADRVYGTDTQYF
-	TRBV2	CASSVADTQYF
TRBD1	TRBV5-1	CASSSTPGQGNTEAFF
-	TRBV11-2	CASSFAGLGGSPLHF
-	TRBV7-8	CASSVINSYEQYF
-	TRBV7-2	CASSFGARYTEQFF
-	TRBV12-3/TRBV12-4	CASSSRDRYTGELFF
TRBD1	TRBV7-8	CASSPTWGQVSLEVF
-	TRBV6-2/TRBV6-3	CASSSRVHTQYF
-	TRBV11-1	CASSPNRDYNEQFF
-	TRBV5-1	CASSLLGRGSSGNTIYF
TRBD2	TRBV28	CASSLGGVSTDTQYF
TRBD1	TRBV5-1	CASSLWDRGTYEQYF
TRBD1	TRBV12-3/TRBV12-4	CASSSDRVAVNEQFF
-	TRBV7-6	CASSQYLSSYNEQFF
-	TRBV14	CASSQGWRAYEQYF
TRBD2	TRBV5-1	CASGGLAGPPGELFF
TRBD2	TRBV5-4	CASSTAGGPETQYF
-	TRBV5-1	CASSPGAPMGEQYF